One T cell receptor beta chain is described in this entry. Its antigen remains unknown. Exposure to brentuximab vedotin varied, and each patient had relapsed following autologous stem cell transplantation. This entry belongs to a study of PD-1 blockade in classical Hodgkin lymphoma. Overall study findings and caveats: Later analyses included only patients treated at least 1 year post-ASCT. Diversity in CD4+ TCRs, unlike that measured in CD8+ TCRs, had risen significantly by C4D1.

Repertoires were generated with immunoSEQ multiplex PCR, while TCRdb's copy carries only in-frame clones and drops some. Counted here are about 150,000 clones, 78% occurring once; the ten biggest clones make up roughly 9.2%. J gave up 2 bases and V 3 bases, and 3 bases lay outside the gene matches. This CDR3 is 15 amino acids long. CDR1 is KGHSH, CDR2 LQKENI, per germline. V gene TRBV18 combines with J gene TRBJ2-5; 10 nucleotides agree with TRBD1. The sequence was obtained from a human donor with classical Hodgkin lymphoma. This material consisted of peripheral blood mononuclear cells (PBMCs), taken before the second cycle of nivolumab. In DNA form, the CDR3 reads TGTGCCAGCTCACCGCGACAGGGGGCACAAGAGACCCAGTACTTC. Its translation: CASSPRQGAQETQYF.